These 7 T cell receptor beta chains came from one sample sequenced in a study of cytomegalovirus exposure and HLA in healthy donors (TCRdb year 2017). Receptor libraries were prepared by the immunoSEQ multiplex PCR assay. The multiplex PCR relied on a mix of 60 forward primers for TCR Vbeta segments and 13 reverse primers for TCR Jbeta segments. This immuneACCESS table, as held by TCRdb, lists in-frame sequences with V and J called but not all clones. Of the missing ones, under half trace to an unresolved V gene in checked studies; the others have no known cause. This sample is represented by 200,000 to 250,000 clones; almost 80% of them were singletons. The top ten clonotypes cover 1.5% to 2% of the sample. The sample was PBMCs. The receptors derive from a man aged 18 to 30 in good health and CMV-seronegative.

The V gene is TRBV11-2, the J gene TRBJ2-6; maybe TRBD2 (5 bases). CDR1 and CDR2 (germline): SGHAT, FQNNGV. The CDR3 totals 14 residues. V lost 5 bases, J lost 4 bases, and 9 bases lay in between. Here the CDR3 reads CASSRGQGANVLTF. DNA for the CDR3: TGTGCCAGCAGCCGCGGGCAGGGGGCCAACGTCCTGACTTTC.

The CDR3 loop reads CATSPGQTLVYEQYF. CDR3 sequence (DNA): TGTGCCACCAGCCCGGGACAAACTTTAGTCTACGAGCAGTACTTC. The V and J genes are TRBV15 and TRBJ2-7, with a weak D call TRBD1 (6 bases). This CDR3 region has 15 residues. Germline CDR1 LNHNV, CDR2 YYDKDF (reference sequence). V was cut by 5 bases and J by 3 bases, with 17 bases left in between.

This clone was observed a handful of times. The genes are TRBV7-3 and TRBJ2-2; D unclear. The germline V gene has CDR1 SGHTA and CDR2 FQGTGA. V lost 2 bases and J lost 4, with 11 bases in between. This CDR3 is 15 amino acids long. Written as DNA, the CDR3 is TGTGCCAGCAGCTTAGGTTACGAGGTCACCGGGGAGCTGTTTTTT. Its protein product is CASSLGYEVTGELFF.

This sequence joins TRBV19 and TRBJ1-5, with D uncertain. Germline CDR1 and CDR2: LNHDA and SQIVND (reference sequence). Trimming shortened V by 5 bases and J by 5 bases, and 10 bases separated the two germline ends. The CDR3 length is 13 residues. This chain's CDR3 is CASSPGLYQPQHF. CDR3 nucleotide sequence: TGTGCCAGTAGTCCTGGACTATATCAGCCCCAGCATTTT.

V usage is TRBV18 and J usage is TRBJ2-3; a weak D match, TRBD1 (5 bases). V gave up 3 bases and J gave up 5 bases, with 15 bases separating them. The CDR3 has 15 residues. Per germline, CDR1 KGHSH and CDR2 LQKENI. The CDR3 protein is CASSPRRVIGDTQYF. CDR3 in DNA: TGTGCCAGCTCACCCCGCAGGGTGATTGGAGATACGCAGTATTTT. The variable domain in full, with the rest retrieved from reference TRBV18 and TRBJ2-3, is NAGVMQNPRHLVRRRGQEARLRCSPMKGHSHVYWYRQLPEEGLKFMVYLQKENIIDESGMPKERFSAEFPKEGPSILRIQQVVRGDSAAYFCASSPRRVIGDTQYFGPGTRLTVL.

The genes are TRBV4-1 and TRBJ1-4; D remains ambiguous. Germline-derived CDR1 and CDR2 are MGHRA and YSYEKL. The germline V and J ends were trimmed by 0 bases and 7 bases, with 12 bases remaining between them. The CDR3 runs 15 residues. CDR3 nucleotide sequence: TGCGCCAGCAGCCAAGATAATCCGGGAGGTGAAAAACTGTTTTTT. This encodes CASSQDNPGGEKLFF.

The rearrangement links TRBV27 to TRBJ2-7, with TRBD1 as a possible D gene (6 bases). This CDR3 is built from 14 residues. V was trimmed by 1 base and J by 4 bases, leaving 11 bases between them. CDR1 and CDR2 from the germline V gene are MNHEY and SMNVEV (reference sequence). CDR3 loop: CASSLLGTKYEQYF. The CDR3 DNA follows: TGTGCCAGCAGTTTATTGGGGACAAAGTACGAGCAGTACTTC.